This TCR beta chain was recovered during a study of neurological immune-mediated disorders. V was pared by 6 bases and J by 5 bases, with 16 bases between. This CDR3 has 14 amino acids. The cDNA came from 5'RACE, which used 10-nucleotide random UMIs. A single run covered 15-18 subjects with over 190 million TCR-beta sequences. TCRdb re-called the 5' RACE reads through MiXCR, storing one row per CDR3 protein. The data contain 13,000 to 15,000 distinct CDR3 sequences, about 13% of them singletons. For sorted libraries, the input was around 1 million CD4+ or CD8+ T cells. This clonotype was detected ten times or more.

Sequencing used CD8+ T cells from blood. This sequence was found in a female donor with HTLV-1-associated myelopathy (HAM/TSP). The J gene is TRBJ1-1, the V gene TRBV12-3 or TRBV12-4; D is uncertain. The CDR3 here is CASSPEGWQTEAFF. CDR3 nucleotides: TGTGCCAGCAGCCCAGAGGGATGGCAAACTGAAGCTTTCTTT.